The sequence of this T cell receptor beta chain was determined in a study of cytotoxic CD8 clonotypes in ibrutinib-treated CLL. Study summary: Specimens for response were gathered following a median about a year of therapy, spanning 6 to 36. Study-level findings and limits: The study found clonality rose at ibrutinib response, then fell toward baseline at progression.

Depths of 1 in 200,000 to 1 in 1 million T cells were the sequencing target. Sequencing was performed with immunoSEQ multiplex PCR; in TCRdb, only in-frame clones are kept and a portion is missing. This table holds approximately 130,000 clones, under 90% found once. Germline CDR1 is SEHNR and CDR2 is FQNEAQ (reference sequence). This CDR3 contains 14 residues. With V trimmed by 8 bases and J by 8 bases, 10 bases remained unmatched. Of note for this clone: As yet, its antigen is unknown.

The chain recombines TRBV7-9 with TRBJ1-4, with 8 bases identical to TRBD1. The sample here was PBMCs, taken after 24 months of ibrutinib treatment. The sequence came from a human donor with chronic lymphocytic leukemia. This CDR3 is CASSPDREWEKLFF. CDR3 nucleotides: TGTGCCAGCTCGCCGGACAGGGAGTGGGAAAAACTGTTTTTT.